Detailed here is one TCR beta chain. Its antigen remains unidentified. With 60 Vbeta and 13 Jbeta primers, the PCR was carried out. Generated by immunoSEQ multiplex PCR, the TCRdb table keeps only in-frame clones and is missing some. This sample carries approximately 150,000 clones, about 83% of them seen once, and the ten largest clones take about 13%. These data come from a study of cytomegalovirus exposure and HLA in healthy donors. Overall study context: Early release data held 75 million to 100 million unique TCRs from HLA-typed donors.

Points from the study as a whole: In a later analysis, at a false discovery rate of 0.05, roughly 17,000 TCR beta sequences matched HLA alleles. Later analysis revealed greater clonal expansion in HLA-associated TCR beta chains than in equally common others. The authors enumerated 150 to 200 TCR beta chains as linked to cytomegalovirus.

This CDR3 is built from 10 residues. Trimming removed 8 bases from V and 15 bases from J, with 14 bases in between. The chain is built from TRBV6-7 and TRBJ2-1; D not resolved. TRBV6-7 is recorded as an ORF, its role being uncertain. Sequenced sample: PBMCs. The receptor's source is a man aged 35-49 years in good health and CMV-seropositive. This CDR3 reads CASGSLGWFF. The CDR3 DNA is TGTGCCAGCGGGTCTCTAGGATGGTTCTTC.